The clone carrying this T cell receptor beta chain was recorded at least ten times. Its antigen is currently unknown. Germline V gene data show CDR1 as LNHDA and CDR2 as SQIVND (reference sequence). The CDR3 spans 12 residues. V was cut by 6 bases and J by 9 bases, with 14 bases left in between. The sample is drawn from a study of Graves' ophthalmopathy and Graves' hyperthyroidism. Study in general: Prior to any treatment, peripheral blood was collected at the time of initial diagnosis.

The sequenced template was RNA, covering the TCR beta CDR3 region. Second-round multiplex PCR came after first-round RT-PCR with HTBI primers. Via MiXCR, TCRdb re-called the multiplex PCR reads, giving one row per CDR3 protein. The sample lists 620,000 or so distinct CDR3 sequences, about 20% occurring once. Study-wide results and caveats: Clonotypes were expanded in thyroid at above 0.001 frequency, and most also appeared in blood.

The evidence that diagnosis relied on was clinical symptoms, serum thyroxine, TRAb, thyroid ultrasound and orbital computed tomography. Sequenced input: peripheral blood. This clonotype was sampled from a woman between 18 and 29 years old with stable Graves' hyperthyroidism. Some clones in this sample may be carry-over from other donors' samples. The chain employs TRBV19 and TRBJ2-5; unclear D gene. The CDR3 loop reads CASSPGVSSQYF. The CDR3 nucleotides are TGTGCCAGTAGCCCTGGGGTGTCGTCCCAGTACTTC.